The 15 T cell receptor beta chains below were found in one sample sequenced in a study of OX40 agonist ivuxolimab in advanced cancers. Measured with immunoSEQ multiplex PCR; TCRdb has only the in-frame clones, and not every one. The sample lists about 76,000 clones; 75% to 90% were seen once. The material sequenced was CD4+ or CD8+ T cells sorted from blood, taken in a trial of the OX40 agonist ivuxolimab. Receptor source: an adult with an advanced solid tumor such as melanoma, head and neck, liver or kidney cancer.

The CDR3 DNA reads TGTGCCAGCAGCTTAGGGGCAGGGGGCACAGATACGCAGTATTTT. Protein product: CASSLGAGGTDTQYF. V and J are TRBV7-6 and TRBJ2-3; a possible D gene is TRBD1 (6 bases). This CDR3 is 15 amino acids long. Trimming removed 1 base at V and 1 base at J, with 9 bases between. Germline-derived CDR1 and CDR2 are SGHVS and FNYEAQ.

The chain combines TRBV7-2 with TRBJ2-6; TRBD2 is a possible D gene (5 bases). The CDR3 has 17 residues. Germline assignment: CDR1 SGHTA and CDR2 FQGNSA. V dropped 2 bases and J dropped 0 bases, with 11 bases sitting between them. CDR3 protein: CASSLQRDYSGANVLTF. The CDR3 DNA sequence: TGTGCCAGCAGCTTACAGAGGGATTACTCTGGGGCCAACGTCCTGACTTTC. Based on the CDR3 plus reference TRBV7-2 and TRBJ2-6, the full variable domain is GAGVSQSPSNKVTEKGKDVELRCDPISGHTALYWYRQSLGQGLEFLIYFQGNSAPDKSGLPSDRFSAERTGGSVSTLTIQRTQQEDSAVYLCASSLQRDYSGANVLTFGAGSRLTVL.

The CDR3 reads CASSSHYEQYF. CDR3 DNA: TGTGCCAGCAGTTCCCACTACGAGCAGTACTTC. The V call is TRBV28, the J call TRBJ2-5; D is unclear. The better agreement between TRBJ2-7 and the DNA end casts doubt on the J call. This CDR3 region has 11 residues. CDR1 MDHEN and CDR2 SYDVKM come from the germline V gene.

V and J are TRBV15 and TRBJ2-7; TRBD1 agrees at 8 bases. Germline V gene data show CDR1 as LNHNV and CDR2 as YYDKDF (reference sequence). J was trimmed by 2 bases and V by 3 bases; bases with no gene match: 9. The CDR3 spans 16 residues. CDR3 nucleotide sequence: TGTGCCACCAGCAGGCCAGGGACAGGTGGCCCCTACGAGCAGTACTTC. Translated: CATSRPGTGGPYEQYF.

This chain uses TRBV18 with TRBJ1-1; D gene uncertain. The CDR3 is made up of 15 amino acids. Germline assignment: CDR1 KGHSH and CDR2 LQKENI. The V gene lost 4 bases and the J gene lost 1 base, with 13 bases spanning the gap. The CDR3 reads CASSRTPRQNTEAFF. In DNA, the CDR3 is TGTGCCAGCTCACGTACCCCTCGACAGAACACTGAAGCTTTCTTT.

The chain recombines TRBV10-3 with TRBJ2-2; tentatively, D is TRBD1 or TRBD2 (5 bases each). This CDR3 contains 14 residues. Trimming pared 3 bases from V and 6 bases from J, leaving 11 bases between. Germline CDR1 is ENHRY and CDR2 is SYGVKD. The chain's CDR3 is CAISDLRGAGELFF. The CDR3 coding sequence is TGTGCCATCAGTGATCTCCGGGGCGCCGGGGAGCTGTTTTTT.

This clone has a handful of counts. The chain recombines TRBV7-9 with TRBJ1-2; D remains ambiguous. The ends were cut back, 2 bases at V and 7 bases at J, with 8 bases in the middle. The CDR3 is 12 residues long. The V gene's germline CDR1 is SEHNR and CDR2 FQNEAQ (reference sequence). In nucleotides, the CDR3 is TGTGCCAGCAGCTTATCTGTCTCTGGCTACACCTTC. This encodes CASSLSVSGYTF.

CDR3 coding DNA: TGTGCCAGCAGTGATTCAAGGAACTATGGCTACACCTTC. Amino acids: CASSDSRNYGYTF. This chain links TRBV6-1 with TRBJ1-2, with D unresolved. Germline CDR1 is MNHNS and CDR2 is SASEGT. V was pared by 3 bases and J by 2 bases, with 7 bases between. There are 13 residues in the CDR3.

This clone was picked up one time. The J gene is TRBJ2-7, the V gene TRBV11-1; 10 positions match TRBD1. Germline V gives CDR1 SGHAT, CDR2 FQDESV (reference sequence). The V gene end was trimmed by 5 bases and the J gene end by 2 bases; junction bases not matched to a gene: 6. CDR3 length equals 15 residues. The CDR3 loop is CASSRRGTGAYEQYF. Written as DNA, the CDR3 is TGTGCCAGCAGCCGTAGGGGGACAGGGGCCTACGAGCAGTACTTC.

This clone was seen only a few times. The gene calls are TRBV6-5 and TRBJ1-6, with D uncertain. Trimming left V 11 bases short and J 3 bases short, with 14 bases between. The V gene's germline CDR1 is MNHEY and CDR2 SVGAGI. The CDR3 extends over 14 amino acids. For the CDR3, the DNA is TGTGCCGCCCGAGGAGTCCGCTATAATTCACCCCTCCACTTT. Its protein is CAARGVRYNSPLHF.

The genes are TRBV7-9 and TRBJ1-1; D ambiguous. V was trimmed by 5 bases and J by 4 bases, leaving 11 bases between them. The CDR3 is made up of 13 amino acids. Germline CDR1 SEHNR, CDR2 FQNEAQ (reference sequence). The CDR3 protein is CASSTSGFTEAFF. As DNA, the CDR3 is TGTGCCAGCAGCACCTCGGGTTTCACTGAAGCTTTCTTT.

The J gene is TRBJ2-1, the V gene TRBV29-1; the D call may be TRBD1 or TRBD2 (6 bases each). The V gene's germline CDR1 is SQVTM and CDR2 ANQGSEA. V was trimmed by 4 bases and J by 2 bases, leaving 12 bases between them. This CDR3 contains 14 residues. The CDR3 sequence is CSVVGGPPYNEQFF. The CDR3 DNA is TGCAGCGTTGTAGGGGGGCCCCCCTACAATGAGCAGTTCTTC.

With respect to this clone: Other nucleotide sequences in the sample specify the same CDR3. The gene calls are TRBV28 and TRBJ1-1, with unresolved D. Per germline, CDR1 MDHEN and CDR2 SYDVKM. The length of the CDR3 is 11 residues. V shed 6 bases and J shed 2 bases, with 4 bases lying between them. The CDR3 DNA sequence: TGTGCCAGCAGGGGAAACACTGAAGCTTTCTTT. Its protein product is CASRGNTEAFF.

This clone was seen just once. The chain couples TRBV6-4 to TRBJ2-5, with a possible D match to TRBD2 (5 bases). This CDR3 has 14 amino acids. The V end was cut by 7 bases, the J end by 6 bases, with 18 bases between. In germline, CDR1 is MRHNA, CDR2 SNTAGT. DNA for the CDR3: TGTGCCAGCACCCCGGAGAGGGCTGCGAAGACCCAGTACTTC. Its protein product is CASTPERAAKTQYF.

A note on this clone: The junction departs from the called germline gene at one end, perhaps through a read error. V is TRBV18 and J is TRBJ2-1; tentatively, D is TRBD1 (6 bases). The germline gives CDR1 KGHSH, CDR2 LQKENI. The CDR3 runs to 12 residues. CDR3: CASSPQGNEQFF. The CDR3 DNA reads TGTGCCAGCTCGCCACAGGGAAATGAGCAGTTCTTC.